Listed below are T cell receptor beta chains from one sample, sequenced in a study of blood T cell repertoires in COVID-19. Data came from immunoSEQ multiplex PCR; TCRdb stores just in-frame clones and leaves some out. The data hold more than 150,000 clones, with approximately 88% observed a single time. Input material: PBMCs or T cells enriched from blood (not recorded which). All receptors come from an older woman who had recovered from COVID-19. Both conserved end residues are part of each CDR3. The order of the fields is clone size, V gene, D gene, J gene, CDR3 DNA, CDR3 protein. The D gene is left open where the match is weak. Where a row states a size, it is once, few, many or the class of an expanded clone; other rows omit it.

abundance: .
v_gene: TRBV19
d_gene: TRBD2
j_gene: TRBJ2-1
CDR3nt: TGTGCCAGTAGTATTGGCGGGAGCGTAGCTGATGAGCAGTTCTTC
CDR3aa: CASSIGGSVADEQFF

abundance: .
v_gene: TRBV10-2
d_gene: TRBD1
j_gene: TRBJ1-2
CDR3nt: TGCGCCAGCAGTGACCAAATAGTAACGGGACAGGGTAACTATGGCTACACCTTC
CDR3aa: CASSDQIVTGQGNYGYTF

abundance: .
v_gene: TRBV5-1
d_gene: .
j_gene: TRBJ2-1
CDR3nt: TGCGCCAGCAGCTTGGGGGAGCTTGGTGTGAATGAGCAGTTCTTC
CDR3aa: CASSLGELGVNEQFF

abundance: .
v_gene: TRBV20-1
d_gene: .
j_gene: TRBJ1-1
CDR3nt: TGCAGTGCTCTAACGGGACTCCAAGCTTTCTTT
CDR3aa: CSALTGLQAFF

abundance: .
v_gene: TRBV3-1/TRBV3-2
d_gene: .
j_gene: TRBJ2-7
CDR3nt: TGTGCCAGCAGCTCCAATCCCTCCTACGAGCAGTACTTC
CDR3aa: CASSSNPSYEQYF

abundance: .
v_gene: TRBV28
d_gene: TRBD1
j_gene: TRBJ1-5
CDR3nt: TGTGCCAGCAGCAACCCAAGACAGGGAAATCAGCCCCAGCATTTT
CDR3aa: CASSNPRQGNQPQHF

abundance: .
v_gene: TRBV6-5
d_gene: TRBD1
j_gene: TRBJ1-6
CDR3nt: TGTGCCTCGGACAGGGCAAACAATTCACCCCTCCACTTT
CDR3aa: CASDRANNSPLHF

abundance: .
v_gene: TRBV7-2
d_gene: TRBD1
j_gene: TRBJ2-2
CDR3nt: TGTGCCAGCAGCCGTATTAGGACAGGGGCCGGGGAGCTGTTTTTT
CDR3aa: CASSRIRTGAGELFF

abundance: few
v_gene: TRBV4-2
d_gene: TRBD2
j_gene: TRBJ2-4
CDR3nt: TGTGCCAGCAGCCTTGGACTAGCGGGGGGCCAAAACATTCAGTACTTC
CDR3aa: CASSLGLAGGQNIQYF

abundance: .
v_gene: TRBV30
d_gene: .
j_gene: TRBJ1-1
CDR3nt: TGTGCCTGGAGGCGGGAATCCCTGGGGGCTTTCTTT
CDR3aa: CAWRRESLGAFF

abundance: once
v_gene: TRBV19
d_gene: TRBD1
j_gene: TRBJ2-5
CDR3nt: TGTGCCAGTAGTATAAGGCCGCTTCGGGACAGCTTAGAGACCCAGTACTTC
CDR3aa: CASSIRPLRDSLETQYF

abundance: .
v_gene: TRBV6-5
d_gene: TRBD1
j_gene: TRBJ1-1
CDR3nt: TGTGCCAGCAAAACAGGGGGAGCGAACACTGAAGCTTTCTTT
CDR3aa: CASKTGGANTEAFF

abundance: .
v_gene: TRBV2
d_gene: .
j_gene: TRBJ1-5
CDR3nt: TGTGCCAGCGGCCGGGACACCCGGCCCAATCAGCCCCAGCATTTT
CDR3aa: CASGRDTRPNQPQHF

abundance: few
v_gene: TRBV9
d_gene: .
j_gene: TRBJ2-2
CDR3nt: TGTGCCAGCACGGGGTCGGGGTGGACCGGGGAGCTGTTTTTT
CDR3aa: CASTGSGWTGELFF

abundance: .
v_gene: TRBV3-1/TRBV3-2
d_gene: .
j_gene: TRBJ1-1
CDR3nt: TGTGCCAGCAGCCGTCCCGGACACCAGAACACTGAAGCTTTCTTT
CDR3aa: CASSRPGHQNTEAFF

abundance: .
v_gene: TRBV3-1/TRBV3-2
d_gene: .
j_gene: TRBJ1-2
CDR3nt: TGTGCCAGCAGCCAAGAGGGGGTACAGGGTCCCATCTATGGCTACACCTTC
CDR3aa: CASSQEGVQGPIYGYTF

abundance: .
v_gene: TRBV5-1
d_gene: TRBD1
j_gene: TRBJ2-1
CDR3nt: TGCGCCAGCAGCTTGTTACAGGGGAGACTCAATGAGCAGTTCTTC
CDR3aa: CASSLLQGRLNEQFF

abundance: .
v_gene: TRBV6-5
d_gene: .
j_gene: TRBJ1-5
CDR3nt: TGTGCCAGCAGGGGACATACCGATCAGCCCCAGCATTTT
CDR3aa: CASRGHTDQPQHF

abundance: .
v_gene: TRBV7-3
d_gene: .
j_gene: TRBJ1-1
CDR3nt: TGTGCCAGCAGCCCGGTCGGGGGGATGAACACTGAAGCTTTCTTT
CDR3aa: CASSPVGGMNTEAFF

abundance: .
v_gene: TRBV10-3
d_gene: .
j_gene: TRBJ1-4
CDR3nt: TGTGCCATCAGTGAGTCAGAGGACTCCTATGAAAAACTGTTTTTT
CDR3aa: CAISESEDSYEKLFF

abundance: .
v_gene: TRBV18
d_gene: .
j_gene: TRBJ1-1
CDR3nt: TGTGCCAGCTCAGGGGACACGAACACTGAAGCTTTCTTT
CDR3aa: CASSGDTNTEAFF

abundance: .
v_gene: TRBV7-8
d_gene: TRBD1
j_gene: TRBJ2-7
CDR3nt: TGTGCCAGCAGCTTAGAGGTGACAGGGACCTACGAGCAGTACTTC
CDR3aa: CASSLEVTGTYEQYF

abundance: few
v_gene: TRBV4-1
d_gene: TRBD1
j_gene: TRBJ1-3
CDR3nt: TGCGCCAGCAGCCTGGGACAGGACTCTGGAAACACCATATATTTT
CDR3aa: CASSLGQDSGNTIYF

abundance: .
v_gene: TRBV7-2
d_gene: .
j_gene: TRBJ1-2
CDR3nt: TGTGCCAGCAGCTTAGTTGGGAGGGGGTCTAACTATGGCTACACCTTC
CDR3aa: CASSLVGRGSNYGYTF

abundance: .
v_gene: TRBV5-1
d_gene: .
j_gene: TRBJ1-3
CDR3nt: TGCGCCAGCAGCTTGGGGGGAACGGCGGGAACTGGAAACACCATATATTTT
CDR3aa: CASSLGGTAGTGNTIYF

abundance: .
v_gene: TRBV6-5
d_gene: TRBD1
j_gene: TRBJ2-7
CDR3nt: TGTGCCAGCTTGCCGAAGACAGGGGGAAGGAACGAGCAGTACTTC
CDR3aa: CASLPKTGGRNEQYF

abundance: .
v_gene: TRBV20-1
d_gene: .
j_gene: TRBJ2-1
CDR3nt: TGCAGTGCTAGTGCCACGGAGTCCTACAATGAGCAGTTCTTC
CDR3aa: CSASATESYNEQFF

abundance: .
v_gene: TRBV28
d_gene: TRBD1
j_gene: TRBJ1-4
CDR3nt: TGTGCCAGCAGTTCCCCGGGACAGGGAGATGAAAAACTGTTTTTT
CDR3aa: CASSSPGQGDEKLFF

abundance: few
v_gene: TRBV7-2
d_gene: .
j_gene: TRBJ2-7
CDR3nt: TGTGCCAGCAGCTTAGGGCGGGCCACCTACGAGCAGTACTTC
CDR3aa: CASSLGRATYEQYF

abundance: .
v_gene: TRBV5-1
d_gene: TRBD1
j_gene: TRBJ2-7
CDR3nt: TGCGCCAGCAGCATAGGACAGGGAACCTACGAGCAGTACTTC
CDR3aa: CASSIGQGTYEQYF

abundance: .
v_gene: TRBV5-1
d_gene: .
j_gene: TRBJ1-1
CDR3nt: TGCGCCAGCAGCGGACGACAGGAAGCGAGGAACGAAGCTTTCTTT
CDR3aa: CASSGRQEARNEAFF

abundance: .
v_gene: TRBV7-3
d_gene: .
j_gene: TRBJ1-1
CDR3nt: TGTGCCAGCAGCTCCCAAGGCGGGAACACTGAAGCTTTCTTT
CDR3aa: CASSSQGGNTEAFF

abundance: .
v_gene: TRBV7-6
d_gene: TRBD2
j_gene: TRBJ2-3
CDR3nt: TGTGCCAGCAGCTTAGATTTTCTAGCGGGAACAGATACGCAGTATTTT
CDR3aa: CASSLDFLAGTDTQYF